This T cell receptor beta chain was recovered during a study of read filtering for tumor transcriptome and immune sequencing. On the study more broadly: Transcriptome libraries were built from DNase-treated RNA.

Study results and caveats: Dropping single-read clonotypes raised IR-seq and RNA-seq shared-clonotype correlation.

This clonotype was observed at least ten times. No antigen is known for it. The library was built from roughly 400 ng RNA with molecular barcoded adaptors for alpha/delta and beta/gamma chains. MiXCR, run by TCRdb on the reads, gives a single entry per CDR3 protein. The sample lists 60,000 or so distinct CDR3 sequences; roughly 18% were seen once. V was clipped by 2 bases and J by 5 bases; unmatched bases: 3. The CDR3 runs to 13 residues. CDR1 DFQATT and CDR2 SNEGSKA come from the germline V gene (reference sequence). The receptor was derived from a donor at least 40 years old with multiple myeloma. J is TRBJ2-3 and V is TRBV20-1, with 8 bases identical to TRBD1. Source material: a population of CD138-negative cells sorted from bone marrow. In nucleotides, the CDR3 is TGCAGTGCTAGACAGGGGGCAAGAGATACGCAGTATTTT. It codes for CSARQGARDTQYF.